This T cell receptor beta chain was found in a study of T cells in Graves' hyperthyroidism and ophthalmopathy. There were TCR beta CDR3 regions amplified from RNA transcripts. A first-round RT-PCR of the TCR CDR3 used the HTBI primer set. TCRdb fed the multiplex PCR reads into MiXCR, producing one record per CDR3 protein. The table lists a few hundred thousand distinct CDR3 sequences, more than 14% of them singletons. This clonotype was picked up many times. Its cognate antigen is unknown. The J segment lost 3 bases and the V segment lost 6 bases, leaving 9 bases of the junction unmatched. The length of the CDR3 is 15 residues. Germline assignment: CDR1 MNHNS and CDR2 SASEGT. Study-level points and caveats: Researchers found most expanded thyroid clonotypes above 0.001 in blood as well.

The chain recombines TRBV6-1 with TRBJ2-7, with 9 nucleotides matching TRBD2. This TCR derives from a middle-aged woman with Graves' hyperthyroidism that later progressed to Graves' ophthalmopathy. Sequenced material: blood. The CDR3 DNA follows: TGTGCCAGCAGCCAAGGGACTAGCCGCGTCTACGAGCAGTACTTC. Protein product: CASSQGTSRVYEQYF.